The 9 T cell receptor beta chains below were found in one sample sequenced in a study of shared clonotypes between healthy human individuals. Only in-frame clones appear in the TCRdb table, and some are missing; sequencing was by immunoSEQ multiplex PCR. The sample lists fewer than 700,000 clones; roughly 79% were seen once. The specimen was PBMCs. These receptors originate from a woman in her 40s in good health. Some clones in this sample may be carry-over from other donors' samples.

This clone was counted a few times. This chain links TRBV19 with TRBJ1-1; 7 bases fit TRBD1. Germline-derived CDR1 and CDR2 are LNHDA and SQIVND (reference sequence). V shed 5 bases and J 1 base; nucleotides not matched to a gene: 7. The CDR3 consists of 15 residues. The DNA of the CDR3 is TGTGCCAGTAGTGCCGCCGGGACAGCGAACACTGAAGCTTTCTTT. As protein: CASSAAGTANTEAFF.

Of note for this clone: It is likely a read error: a sequence one base away is far more abundant. This sample also contains other DNA sequences that code for the same CDR3. V is TRBV7-9 and J is TRBJ1-1; tentatively, D is TRBD1 (5 bases). This CDR3 is 14 amino acids long. Germline V CDR1 and CDR2: SEHNR, FQNEAQ (reference sequence). The V gene lost 3 bases and the J gene lost 11 bases, with 19 bases spanning the gap. CDR3 sequence: CASSFKGQSLEAFF. The CDR3 DNA reads TGTGCCAGCAGCTTCAAGGGGCAGAGCTTAGAGGCTTTCTTT.

The CDR3 nucleotides are TGTGCCACACCGGACAGGACCTATGGCTACACCTTC. The encoded protein is CATPDRTYGYTF. The chain combines TRBV28 with TRBJ1-2; 7 bases match TRBD1. V trimming: 10 bases; J trimming: 4 bases; junction bases outside the gene matches: 6. The germline gives CDR1 MDHEN, CDR2 SYDVKM. CDR3 length equals 12 residues.

As concerns this clone: The same CDR3 arises from other DNA sequences in this sample as well. This rearrangement joins TRBV9 to TRBJ2-1; no definite D call. The CDR3 is 12 residues long. The germline gives CDR1 SGDLS, CDR2 YYNGEE. V lost 0 bases to trimming and J lost 6 bases, with 4 bases between them. CDR3 protein: CASSVVFNEQFF. CDR3 nucleotides: TGTGCCAGCAGCGTAGTTTTCAATGAGCAGTTCTTC. Full variable domain (outside the CDR3, taken from reference TRBV9 and TRBJ2-1): DSGVTQTPKHLITATGQRVTLRCSPRSGDLSVYWYQQSLDQGLQFLIQYYNGEERAKGNILERFSAQQFPDLHSELNLSSLELGDSALYFCASSVVFNEQFFGPGTRLTVL.

V and J are TRBV28 and TRBJ1-4; no firm D call. The V gene's germline CDR1 is MDHEN and CDR2 SYDVKM. V gave up 4 bases and J gave up 5 bases, with 11 bases separating them. CDR3 length: 14 amino acids. The CDR3 nucleotides read TGTGCCAGCAGTTGGTTACAGCACAATGAAAAACTGTTTTTT. Its translation: CASSWLQHNEKLFF.

The chain joins TRBV11-3 to TRBJ2-2; tentative D call: TRBD1 (6 bases). The V gene's germline CDR1 is SGHNT and CDR2 YENEEA. The CDR3 has 16 amino acids. Trimming took 1 base from V and 1 from J, leaving 10 bases between them. Written as DNA, the CDR3 is TGTGCCAGCAGCTTAGGTCGGACAGAGAACACCGGGGAGCTGTTTTTT. This gives the protein CASSLGRTENTGELFF.

The V and J genes are TRBV5-1 and TRBJ2-5; 11 bases match TRBD2. The CDR3 loop spans 17 amino acids. From germline, CDR1 is SGHRS and CDR2 YFSETQ. V gave up 4 bases and J gave up 2 bases; unmatched junction bases: 10. This chain's CDR3 is CASSPGLAERLQETQYF. The CDR3 DNA reads TGCGCCAGCAGCCCGGGACTAGCGGAGCGATTACAAGAGACCCAGTACTTC.

V gene TRBV5-6 combines with J gene TRBJ2-3, with no clear D. V was trimmed by 4 bases and J by 2 bases, leaving 8 bases between them. This CDR3 region has 13 residues. In germline, CDR1 is SGHDT, CDR2 YYEEEE. The CDR3 loop is CASSIGVTDTQYF. In DNA form, the CDR3 reads TGTGCCAGCAGCATTGGCGTCACAGATACGCAGTATTTT.

The sample holds a few counts of this clone. This chain connects TRBV5-8 to TRBJ2-7, with unresolved D. V was clipped by 4 bases and J by 3 bases, with 5 bases between them. The germline V gene has CDR1 SGHTS and CDR2 YDEGEE. The CDR3 has 11 amino acids. CDR3 sequence (DNA): TGTGCCAGCAGCACGAGCTACGAGCAGTACTTC. Translated: CASSTSYEQYF.